One and the same sample provided the 32 T cell receptor beta chains below, sequenced in a study of response to subunit inactivated influenza vaccine. TCRdb passed the RT-PCR reads through MiXCR, listing each CDR3 protein once. The repertoire has fewer than 350,000 distinct CDR3 sequences, 21% of them found once; the top ten carry about 9.4%. Sequencing used PBMCs from blood, obtained around 22 months after vaccination. All receptors derive from a man between 45 and 75 years old who received an inactivated influenza vaccine.

This clonotype occurred many times. The rearrangement links TRBV5-1 to TRBJ1-4, with 8 positions matching TRBD1. The CDR3 extends over 16 amino acids. The germline gives CDR1 SGHRS, CDR2 YFSETQ. V was clipped by 4 bases and J by 0 bases; unmatched bases: 5. CDR3 protein: CASSPGQVATNEKLFF. DNA of the CDR3: TGCGCCAGCAGCCCGGGACAGGTTGCAACTAATGAAAAACTGTTTTTT.

In its sample, this clonotype was seen once. The rearrangement uses TRBV5-1 and TRBJ2-1; D gene ambiguous. V was shortened by 7 bases and J by 6 bases, with 14 bases between the two germline ends. Germline V CDR1 and CDR2: SGHRS, YFSETQ. This CDR3 has 13 amino acids. The CDR3 nucleotides read TGCGCCAGCGGCCAAAGGACCGCCAATGAGCAGTTCTTC. Protein product: CASGQRTANEQFF.

This clonotype was seen a handful of times. The rearrangement links TRBV19 to TRBJ1-5; D possibly corresponds to TRBD1 (5 bases). Trimming removed 7 bases at V and 0 bases at J, with 16 bases between. This CDR3 is 16 amino acids long. The germline V gene encodes CDR1 LNHDA and CDR2 SQIVND (reference sequence). Here the CDR3 reads CASTGEGTYSNQPQHF. The CDR3 DNA is TGTGCCAGTACCGGAGAAGGGACGTATAGCAATCAGCCCCAGCATTTT. Using reference TRBV19 and TRBJ1-5 for the parts outside the CDR3, the full variable domain is DGGITQSPKYLFRKEGQNVTLSCEQNLNHDAMYWYRQDPGQGLRLIYYSQIVNDFQKGDIAEGYSVSREKKESFPLTVTSAQKNPTAFYLCASTGEGTYSNQPQHFGDGTRLSIL.

This sequence joins TRBV9 and TRBJ1-1, with 7 bases matching TRBD1. Germline V gene sequence: CDR1 SGDLS, CDR2 YYNGEE. This CDR3 spans 16 amino acids. V gave up 1 base and J gave up 0 bases; unmatched junction bases: 6. CDR3 residues: CASSVWTGALNTEAFF. DNA for the CDR3: TGTGCCAGCAGCGTATGGACAGGCGCCTTGAACACTGAAGCTTTCTTT.

Remarks on this clonotype: A read error is possible here, since a much larger clone lies one base away. The chain employs TRBV6-2 or TRBV6-3 and TRBJ1-2; D is perhaps TRBD1 (6 bases). The CDR3 contains 15 residues. CDR1 and CDR2 from the germline V gene are MNHEY and SVGEGT. The CDR3 region is CASSRRGGVNYAYTF. CDR3 DNA sequence: TGTGCCAGCAGTCGACGCGGGGGCGTCAATTATGCCTACACCTTC.

This clonotype showed up just a few times. V usage is TRBV4-3 and J usage is TRBJ1-6; TRBD1 matches 8 bases. V lost 0 bases to trimming and J lost 7 bases; unmatched junction nucleotides: 8. Germline CDR1 reads LGHNA; CDR2 reads YSLEER. The CDR3 runs 17 residues. The CDR3 here is CASSQDPPPGGNSPLHF. CDR3 nucleotides: TGCGCCAGCAGCCAAGATCCCCCCCCAGGGGGCAATTCACCCCTCCACTTT.

This chain uses TRBV7-9 with TRBJ2-3; D is perhaps TRBD2 (5 bases). V gave up 5 bases and J gave up 1 base, with 16 bases separating them. The germline V gene has CDR1 SEHNR and CDR2 FQNEAQ (reference sequence). The CDR3 consists of 16 residues. The CDR3 DNA follows: TGTGCCAGCAGCATGCCTTTGGGGAGCGGCACAGATACGCAGTATTTT. Translated: CASSMPLGSGTDTQYF.

This chain connects TRBV5-5 to TRBJ2-5; no clear D gene. Trimming cost V 4 bases and J 3 bases, with 10 bases left between them. This CDR3 comprises 13 residues. Germline CDR1 SGHKS, CDR2 YYEKEE (reference sequence). CDR3 DNA: TGTGCCAGCAGCCCGCGAATCGAAGAGACCCAGTACTTC. This codes for CASSPRIEETQYF.

This clonotype was seen more than once but under ten times. The chain links TRBV2 to TRBJ2-4; unclear D gene. V dropped 0 bases and J dropped 5 bases, with 8 bases sitting between them. The CDR3 spans 14 residues. Germline CDR1 reads SNHLY; CDR2 reads FYNNEI. The CDR3 nucleotides read TGTGCCAGCAGTGAAGCGGACGGAGAAAACATTCAGTACTTC. Its protein is CASSEADGENIQYF.

The chain recombines TRBV4-1 with TRBJ1-2; D ambiguous. V dropped 4 bases and J dropped 4 bases, with 22 bases sitting between them. CDR3 size: 17 residues. Germline loops: CDR1 MGHRA, CDR2 YSYEKL. The CDR3 sequence: CASSRNPMGIATYGYTF. CDR3 sequence (DNA): TGCGCCAGCAGCCGGAACCCCATGGGGATTGCGACCTATGGCTACACCTTC.

This clonotype has more than one count but fewer than ten. CDR3 in DNA: TGTGCCAGCAGTGAAGCGACAGGTGATGAAGCTTTCTTT. It yields the protein CASSEATGDEAFF. The chain uses TRBV6-1 and TRBJ1-1, with D maybe TRBD1 (6 bases). Germline V gene lookup returns CDR1 MNHNS and CDR2 SASEGT. Trimming left V 0 bases short and J 7 bases short, with 9 bases between. This CDR3 is 13 amino acids long.

Many counts were recorded for this clonotype. V is TRBV9 and J is TRBJ1-5; TRBD1 agrees at 8 bases. The V segment lost 0 bases and the J segment 2 bases; nucleotides outside the gene matches: 4. Germline-derived CDR1 and CDR2 are SGDLS and YYNGEE. CDR3 length: 16 amino acids. Here the CDR3 reads CASSVGAGGGNQPQHF. CDR3 coding DNA: TGTGCCAGCAGCGTAGGGGCAGGGGGCGGCAATCAGCCCCAGCATTTT.

The genes are TRBV10-3 and TRBJ2-3; the D is unclear. There are 13 residues in the CDR3. Trimming cost V 7 bases and J 11 bases, with 19 bases left between them. CDR1 and CDR2 (germline): ENHRY, SYGVKD. Here the CDR3 reads CAITRRAATEQYF. CDR3 nucleotide sequence: TGTGCCATCACTAGACGGGCGGCTACGGAGCAGTATTTT.

The V gene is TRBV20-1, the J gene TRBJ2-7, with 14 bases identical to TRBD2. Germline V gene sequence: CDR1 DFQATT, CDR2 SNEGSKA (reference sequence). The CDR3 runs 16 residues. Losses at the gene ends were 0 bases for V and 5 bases for J; bases not matched to a gene: 6. The CDR3 nucleotides read TGCAGTGCTAGAGAAGGACTAGCGGGGGGTGCAAACGAGCAGTACTTC. It codes for CSAREGLAGGANEQYF.

Only one count was recorded for this clonotype. This sequence may be a read error, since a much larger clone differs from it by one base. This CDR3 fails to terminate in the conserved phenylalanine or tryptophan, so it likely reflects a read error. V and J are TRBV5-1 and TRBJ1-2, with D perhaps TRBD1 (5 bases). The CDR3 loop spans 15 amino acids. The V end was cut by 0 bases, the J end by 3 bases, with 12 bases between. Germline V gene data show CDR1 as SGHRS and CDR2 as YFSETQ. The CDR3 nucleotides are TGCGCCAGCAGCTTGGCCTTGAGGGGTGACTATGGCTACACCCTC. It is translated as CASSLALRGDYGYTL.

This clonotype showed up just a few times. V is TRBV6-1 and J is TRBJ1-1; a possible D gene is TRBD1 (5 bases). This CDR3 comprises 15 residues. V was clipped by 3 bases and J by 6 bases, with 17 bases between them. CDR1 is MNHNS, CDR2 SASEGT, per germline. CDR3 in DNA: TGTGCCAGCAGTGAGCAGGGAAGGAGGAGGGCTGAAGCTTTCTTT. It specifies CASSEQGRRRAEAFF.

This clonotype was observed a few times. The rearrangement uses TRBV4-3 and TRBJ1-2; D may be TRBD1 (5 bases). This CDR3 spans 13 amino acids. Germline CDR1 reads LGHNA; CDR2 reads YSLEER. Trimming took off 4 bases at V and 4 bases at J, with 10 bases between the two ends. CDR3 nucleotide sequence: TGCGCCAGCAGCCCCTCTAGGGGCTATGGCTACACCTTC. Translation gives CASSPSRGYGYTF.

This clonotype has only a few counts. This sequence joins TRBV20-1 and TRBJ2-7; 9 nucleotides align to TRBD1. The CDR3 extends over 14 amino acids. Trimming cost V 5 bases and J 1 base; bases outside gene matches: 6. Germline values: CDR1 DFQATT, CDR2 SNEGSKA (reference sequence). CDR3 sequence: CSAFRTGDSYEQYF. The CDR3 DNA reads TGCAGTGCTTTTCGGACAGGGGATTCCTACGAGCAGTACTTC.

This clonotype was seen a few times. The chain couples TRBV4-3 to TRBJ2-1; D unresolved. CDR1 and CDR2 from the germline V gene are LGHNA and YSLEER. The CDR3 consists of 15 residues. Trimming shortened V by 0 bases and J by 1 base, and 7 bases separated the two germline ends. In DNA, the CDR3 is TGCGCCAGCAGCCAAGATCCTAATTCCTACAATGAGCAGTTCTTC. It is translated as CASSQDPNSYNEQFF.

This clonotype was observed a handful of times. The chain combines TRBV20-1 with TRBJ1-4; perhaps TRBD1 as D (6 bases). Germline V gene sequence: CDR1 DFQATT, CDR2 SNEGSKA (reference sequence). CDR3 size: 15 residues. V lost 3 bases to trimming and J lost 3 bases, with 14 bases between them. The CDR3 protein is CSASDGGSANEKLFF. CDR3 sequence (DNA): TGCAGTGCTAGTGATGGGGGCTCGGCTAATGAAAAACTGTTTTTT.

V and J are TRBV3-1 and TRBJ2-6; no clear D gene. Looked up from germline, CDR1 is LGHDT and CDR2 is YNNKEL (reference sequence). Trimming cost V 1 base and J 4 bases, with 11 bases left between them. The CDR3 length is 16 residues. The CDR3 bases are TGTGCCAGCAGCCAAGGGCCATCCCTAGGGGCCAACGTCCTGACTTTC. Its translation: CASSQGPSLGANVLTF.

The J gene is TRBJ1-1, the V gene TRBV6-5; D is ambiguous. Trimming pared 0 bases from V and 1 base from J, leaving 9 bases between. Germline V gene data show CDR1 as MNHEY and CDR2 as SVGAGI. CDR3 length: 15 amino acids. In nucleotides, the CDR3 is TGTGCCAGCAGTTACTCGAGGCAAACGAACACTGAAGCTTTCTTT. Its translation is CASSYSRQTNTEAFF.

A few counts support this clonotype. The chain has TRBV6-1 and TRBJ2-1; D gene ambiguous. The CDR3 runs 12 residues. Germline CDR1 MNHNS, CDR2 SASEGT. The V end was cut by 4 bases, the J end by 5 bases, with 6 bases between. CDR3 residues: CASSGSNNEQFF. CDR3 sequence (DNA): TGTGCCAGCAGTGGTTCCAACAATGAGCAGTTCTTC.

The rearrangement uses TRBV15 and TRBJ2-2; 11 bases agree with TRBD2. CDR1 is LNHNV and CDR2 is YYDKDF in the germline V gene (reference sequence). The CDR3 length is 16 residues. The V gene end was trimmed by 1 base and the J gene end by 3 bases; junction bases not matched to a gene: 1. CDR3 sequence reads: CATSRVLAGDTGELFF. The CDR3 DNA is TGTGCCACCAGCAGAGTACTAGCGGGAGACACCGGGGAGCTGTTTTTT. The full variable domain, completed using reference TRBV15 and TRBJ2-2, is DAMVIQNPRYQVTQFGKPVTLSCSQTLNHNVMYWYQQKSSQAPKLLFHYYDKDFNNEADTPDNFQSRRPNTSFCFLDIRSPGLGDTAMYLCATSRVLAGDTGELFFGEGSRLTVL.

The chain recombines TRBV14 with TRBJ2-2; 7 nucleotides line up with TRBD1. Germline CDR1 is SGHDN and CDR2 is FVKESK. V was pared by 1 base and J by 4 bases, with 3 bases of the junction left unmatched. CDR3 length: 15 amino acids. CDR3 DNA sequence: TGTGCCAGCAGCCAAGCCTACAGGGGCACCGGGGAGCTGTTTTTT. Its translation: CASSQAYRGTGELFF.

This chain connects TRBV11-2 to TRBJ2-2, with D perhaps matching TRBD1 (6 bases). The germline CDR1 and CDR2 sequences are SGHAT and FQNNGV. This CDR3 comprises 14 residues. V lost 6 bases and J 4 bases, leaving 12 bases between the germline ends. This CDR3 reads CASRTGDTTGELFF. The CDR3 nucleotides read TGTGCCAGCAGGACCGGGGACACCACCGGGGAGCTGTTTTTT.

This clonotype occurred a few times. This chain uses TRBV12-3 or TRBV12-4 with TRBJ1-3; 9 positions agree with TRBD1. V lost 6 bases to trimming and J lost 3 bases; unmatched junction nucleotides: 3. The CDR3 is made up of 14 amino acids. The CDR3 loop is CASRKDRGGNTIYF. The CDR3 nucleotides are TGTGCCAGCAGAAAGGACAGGGGTGGAAACACCATATATTTT.

This clonotype came up a few times. The chain is built from TRBV11-2 and TRBJ2-2; 8 nucleotides align to TRBD1. Germline values: CDR1 SGHAT, CDR2 FQNNGV. Germline trimming cut 0 bases from V and 7 bases from J; bases unmatched to any gene: 4. The CDR3 has 15 amino acids. CDR3 sequence (DNA): TGTGCCAGCAGCTTAGATCTCAGGGGGCGCGGGGAGCTGTTTTTT. This encodes CASSLDLRGRGELFF.

This clonotype was recorded a few times. The chain carries TRBV7-8 and TRBJ2-7, with TRBD1 matching over 7 bases. Germline V gene data show CDR1 as SGHVS and CDR2 as FQNEAQ. J gave up 6 bases and V 5 bases, and 10 bases lay outside the gene matches. The CDR3 is made up of 14 amino acids. The CDR3 DNA reads TGTGCCAGCAGCCCGGGACAGCCTTCCCCCGAGCAGTACTTC. As protein: CASSPGQPSPEQYF.

V and J are TRBV14 and TRBJ2-7; TRBD2 might be the D (6 bases). Germline CDR1 SGHDN, CDR2 FVKESK. The CDR3 runs to 15 residues. V lost 2 bases and J lost 7, with 18 bases in between. The CDR3 protein is CASSQLGGGTREQYF. The CDR3 region has the DNA TGTGCCAGCAGCCAACTTGGTGGGGGGACGCGGGAGCAGTACTTC. The full variable domain, completed using reference TRBV14 and TRBJ2-7, is EAGVTQFPSHSVIEKGQTVTLRCDPISGHDNLYWYRRVMGKEIKFLLHFVKESKQDESGMPNNRFLAERTGGTYSTLKVQPAELEDSGVYFCASSQLGGGTREQYFGPGTRLTVT.

This clonotype has only a few counts. The rearrangement links TRBV4-3 to TRBJ2-1, with 7 bases lining up with TRBD1. Trimming took 1 base from V and 3 from J; bases not matched to a gene: 6. The CDR3 spans 16 residues. Per the germline V gene, CDR1 is LGHNA and CDR2 is YSLEER. CDR3 nucleotide sequence: TGCGCCAGCAGCCAAGGGGCAGGGGGTGACTACAATGAGCAGTTCTTC. Protein sequence: CASSQGAGGDYNEQFF.

The table lists this clonotype with a few counts. The rearrangement uses TRBV12-3 or TRBV12-4 and TRBJ2-1; no reliable D call. This CDR3 region has 13 residues. The V end lost 6 bases, the J end lost 10 bases, and 16 bases lay between the germline ends. The chain's CDR3 is CASSFSPKEEQFF. Written as DNA, the CDR3 is TGTGCCAGCAGCTTCTCACCGAAGGAGGAGCAGTTCTTC.